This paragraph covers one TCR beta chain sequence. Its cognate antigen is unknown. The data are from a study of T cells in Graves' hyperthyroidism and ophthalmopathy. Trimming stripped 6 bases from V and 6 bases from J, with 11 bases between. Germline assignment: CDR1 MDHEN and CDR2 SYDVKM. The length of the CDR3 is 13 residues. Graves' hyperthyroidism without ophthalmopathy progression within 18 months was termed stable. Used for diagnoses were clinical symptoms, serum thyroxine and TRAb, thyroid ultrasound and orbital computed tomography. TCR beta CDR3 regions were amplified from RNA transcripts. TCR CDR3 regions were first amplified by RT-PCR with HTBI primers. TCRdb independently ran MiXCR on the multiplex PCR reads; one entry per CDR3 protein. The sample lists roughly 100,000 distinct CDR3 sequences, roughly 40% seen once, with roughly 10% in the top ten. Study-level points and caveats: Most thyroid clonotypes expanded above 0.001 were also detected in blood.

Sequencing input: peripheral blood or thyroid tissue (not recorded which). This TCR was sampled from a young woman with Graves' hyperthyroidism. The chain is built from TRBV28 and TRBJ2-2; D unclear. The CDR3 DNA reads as TGTGCCAGCAGCCCCGGAGTGGCCGGGGAGCTGTTTTTT. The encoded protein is CASSPGVAGELFF.